This T cell receptor (beta chain) was identified during a study of T-cell memory formation after mild COVID-19 (dated by TCRdb to 2020 to 2022). With respect to the entire study: TCR sequence clusters from the two donors were found to be largely donor specific. Longitudinal TCRalpha and TCRbeta repertoire sequencing tracked T-cell clones expanding and contracting after mild COVID-19 in two donors. The cohort was made up of two young adult volunteers, one female and one male, who were previously healthy. General conclusions and limits of the study: Some responding clones were detected in pre-infection memory, which suggested that pre-existing cross-reactive memory T cells had joined the SARS-CoV-2 response. Clones contracting from day 15 to 85 had balanced CD4/CD8 phenotypes, while a second wave expanding from day 15 to 37 was biased towards CD4+. Contracting CD4+ clones were located mainly in the CM and EM memory subsets, whereas CD8+ clones were found to be enriched in EMRA. The study covered only a couple of mild cases, and larger cohorts including severe cases with pre-infection samples were considered necessary. SARS-CoV-2 specificity was not confirmed for the second-wave clones peaking on day 37.

Ficoll-Paque density gradient centrifugation was used to isolate PBMCs. This clonotype was counted between two and nine times. Its antigen specificity is not known. No qualities accompany the bases; no much larger clone lies one base away. The CDR3 has 16 amino acids, counting the end cysteine and phenylalanine. Only the CDR3 portion is preserved as DNA: 48 bases, with reading frame beginning at the first base. Trimming removed 7 bases from V and 3 bases from J, leaving 19 bases between the germline ends. CDR1 and CDR2, per the germline V gene, are SGHVS and FQNEAQ. This sample was sequenced with an Illumina NovaSeq 6000. TCRalpha and TCRbeta cDNA libraries were constructed by 5'RACE with constant-segment primers, with sample barcodes and unique molecular identifiers being introduced. Trizol reagent was used to extract RNA from every sample. Amplification of the libraries took two PCR steps, and the second step added a second sample barcode plus Illumina TruSeq adapters. Libraries were sequenced on an Illumina NovaSeq with 2 x 150 bp paired-end reads. Per the authors' processing: The reads were demultiplexed and collapsed into UMI-guided consensus sequences using migec v1.2.7. Using mixcr v2.1.11, UMI consensuses were aligned to TRA and TRB V and J templates and then assembled into clonotypes. Clonotypes were classified as expanded or contracted when called significant by both edgeR and NoisET, with noise models trained on biological replicates. edgeR calls used a false discovery rate-adjusted p below 0.01 and a log2 fold-change threshold of 1. As an exploratory analysis of dynamics, PCA with hierarchical clustering was applied to max-normalized trajectories of the 1000 most abundant clonotypes. Each responding clone was given a CD4 or CD8 phenotype based on the CD4+ and CD8+ repertoires, which had been sequenced separately. TCRdb trimmed the raw reads at Q25, called clones with MiXCR and kept productive beta chains. Rows matching on CDR3 protein sequence are summarized as one entry with the most common DNA and genes. TCRdb assigned the V and J calls; the authors' analysis was not used. The sample includes around 250,000 distinct CDR3 sequences, with around 15% observed a single time. 22% of the sample is taken by the ten largest.

The receptor was derived from a man younger than 35 who had mild COVID-19 (a few samples of this study predate the infection). The sample titles of this study are shuffled in the database, so cell type and time point are left out; the donor was told from shared clones. The sequenced material came from PBMCs or a T cell subset sorted from them (not recorded which). The rearrangement combines TRBV7-8 with TRBJ1-5; a weak D assignment points to TRBD1 (6 bases agree). The CDR3 corresponds to CASTQANRELNQPQHF. The sequenced DNA is TGTGCCAGCACTCAGGCAAACAGGGAACTCAATCAGCCCCAGCATTTT. Outside the CDR3, residues come from the reference TRBV7-8 and TRBJ1-5 proteins, so the full variable domain is: GAGVSQSPRYKVAKRGQDVALRCDPISGHVSLFWYQQALGQGPEFLTYFQNEAQLDKSGLPSDRFFAERPEGSVSTLKIQRTQQEDSAVYLCASTQANRELNQPQHFGDGTRLSIL.